These 30 T cell receptor beta chains were all obtained from the same sample, sequenced in a study of CD4+ T cells in melanoma. Measured with immunoSEQ multiplex PCR; TCRdb has only the in-frame clones, and not every one. This table has around 100,000 clones, over 80% appearing once. The material sequenced was peripheral blood. The source of these receptors is a human donor with melanoma.

The J gene is TRBJ1-3, the V gene TRBV2; no clear D gene. There are 16 residues in the CDR3. V was shortened by 3 bases and J by 0 bases, with 12 bases between the two germline ends. Germline CDR1 is SNHLY and CDR2 is FYNNEI. The DNA of the CDR3 is TGTGCCAGCAGTGAGGGCGGATTCGACTCTGGAAACACCATATATTTT. This sequence encodes CASSEGGFDSGNTIYF.

The chain carries TRBV10-3 and TRBJ2-3; D is undetermined. Germline V CDR1 and CDR2: ENHRY, SYGVKD. Trimming removed 3 bases at V and 4 bases at J, with 5 bases between. The CDR3 spans 12 residues. CDR3 region: CAISESSDTQYF. In DNA form, the CDR3 reads TGTGCCATCAGTGAATCATCAGATACGCAGTATTTT.

This CDR3 reads CASSSGPRGDIQETQYF. CDR3 nucleotide sequence: TGTGCCAGCAGCTCAGGCCCGCGGGGGGACATCCAAGAGACCCAGTACTTC. The chain has TRBV9 and TRBJ2-5; TRBD2 matches at 8 bases. This CDR3 contains 17 residues. The trim removed 4 bases at V and 1 base at J, leaving 12 bases unmatched. Looked up from germline, CDR1 is SGDLS and CDR2 is YYNGEE.

The chain recombines TRBV5-1 with TRBJ2-3; 10 nucleotides line up with TRBD2. Germline V gene sequence: CDR1 SGHRS, CDR2 YFSETQ. The CDR3 extends over 15 amino acids. Trimming took 4 bases from V and 3 from J; bases not matched to a gene: 5. The CDR3 bases are TGCGCCAGCAGCATAGCGGGAGGTGGGACAGATACGCAGTATTTT. As protein: CASSIAGGGTDTQYF.

As concerns this clone: In this CDR3 the conserved last residue, phenylalanine or tryptophan, is missing, so a read error is likely. No DNA is shown, since the ends of the CDR3 on it are uncertain; the CDR3 is the one TCRdb lists. The chain recombines TRBV6-6 with TRBJ1-5; TRBD1 is taken as the D call from the table, unchecked against the DNA. The CDR3 region is 9 residues in length, termini included. CDR1 is MNHNY, CDR2 SVGAGI, per germline (reference sequence). CDR3: CASPTGNPP.

The CDR3, as DNA: TGCAGCGTTGGACAGGGAAGAGGCTACACCTTC. Protein sequence: CSVGQGRGYTF. This chain connects TRBV29-1 to TRBJ1-2; 7 nucleotides align to TRBD1. Trimming removed 4 bases from V and 8 bases from J; junction bases left unmatched: 4. The CDR3 is 11 amino acids. In germline, CDR1 is SQVTM, CDR2 ANQGSEA. Filled out from reference TRBV29-1 and TRBJ1-2, the complete variable domain reads SAVISQKPSRDICQRGTSLTIQCQVDSQVTMMFWYRQQPGQSLTLIATANQGSEATYESGFVIDKFPISRPNLTFSTLTVSNMSPEDSSIYLCSVGQGRGYTFGSGTRLTVV.

V and J are TRBV5-1 and TRBJ1-5, with 7 bases aligning to TRBD1. Germline loops: CDR1 SGHRS, CDR2 YFSETQ. The CDR3 spans 15 residues. J was trimmed by 3 bases and V by 4 bases; bases with no gene match: 7. The CDR3 sequence: CASSLGTDYNQPQHF. CDR3 DNA sequence: TGCGCCAGCAGCCTCGGGACAGATTACAATCAGCCCCAGCATTTT.

This clone is a singleton in its sample. The rearrangement joins TRBV7-6 to TRBJ2-3; 8 bases match TRBD2. V gave up 6 bases and J gave up 0 bases; unmatched junction bases: 11. The CDR3 has 17 residues. CDR1 and CDR2 (germline): SGHVS, FNYEAQ. The CDR3 DNA sequence: TGTGCCAGCAGTCCTGTCGGGGGGGGGTCTAGCACAGATACGCAGTATTTT. Encoded protein: CASSPVGGGSSTDTQYF.

J is TRBJ2-3 and V is TRBV9; maybe TRBD1 (5 bases). V was clipped by 6 bases and J by 1 base, with 15 bases between them. Looked up from germline, CDR1 is SGDLS and CDR2 is YYNGEE. The CDR3 contains 15 residues. CDR3 loop: CASTPRAGRTDTQYF. The CDR3 DNA reads TGTGCCAGCACCCCCCGAGCAGGGCGCACAGATACGCAGTATTTT.

J is TRBJ1-3 and V is TRBV6-6; D is unclear. Germline V gives CDR1 MNHNY, CDR2 SVGAGI (reference sequence). V dropped 0 bases and J dropped 4 bases, with 10 bases sitting between them. The CDR3 totals 15 residues. The CDR3 region is CASSYSIDQGNTIYF. CDR3 bases: TGTGCCAGCAGTTACTCTATAGATCAGGGAAACACCATATATTTT.

J is TRBJ1-2 and V is TRBV6-5; D uncertain. V lost 0 bases and J 8 bases, leaving 16 bases between the germline ends. This CDR3 has 15 residues. The V gene's germline CDR1 is MNHEY and CDR2 SVGAGI. CDR3 protein: CASSYSGSRRGGYTF. The CDR3 DNA sequence: TGTGCCAGCAGTTACTCGGGTTCCAGACGGGGAGGCTACACCTTC.

The rearrangement uses TRBV2 and TRBJ1-5; TRBD1 might be the D (6 bases). Germline CDR1 is SNHLY and CDR2 is FYNNEI. There are 15 residues in the CDR3. V lost 4 bases and J 3 bases, leaving 13 bases between the germline ends. The CDR3 bases are TGTGCCAGCAGTGTTTTAAGGGGACACAATCAGCCCCAGCATTTT. This translates into CASSVLRGHNQPQHF.

The rearrangement joins TRBV11-2 to TRBJ1-6; D is perhaps TRBD1 (5 bases). The CDR3 loop spans 18 amino acids. Deletions cut 2 bases from V and 0 bases from J, with 14 bases between. Germline values: CDR1 SGHAT, CDR2 FQNNGV. CDR3 amino acids: CASSLTQGTSSYNSPLHF. The CDR3 DNA is TGTGCCAGCAGCTTAACCCAGGGAACGAGCTCCTATAATTCACCCCTCCACTTT.

This rearrangement joins TRBV7-2 to TRBJ2-5; 16 bases map to TRBD2. The CDR3 spans 17 residues. The V segment lost 3 bases and the J segment 5 bases; nucleotides outside the gene matches: 6. Germline CDR1 reads SGHTA; CDR2 reads FQGNSA. The DNA of the CDR3 is TGTGCCAGCAGCTTGGGGACTAGCGGGGGGGCCGGGGAGACCCAGTACTTC. This codes for CASSLGTSGGAGETQYF.

J is TRBJ1-2 and V is TRBV7-9; the match to TRBD1 covers 12 bases. This CDR3 is 14 amino acids long. V dropped 5 bases and J dropped 8; count of bases not matched to a gene: 6. CDR1 and CDR2 from the germline V gene are SEHNR and FQNEAQ (reference sequence). CDR3 bases: TGTGCCAGCAGCCTCGGGACAGGGGGCGAGGGCTACACCTTC. Translated, it gives CASSLGTGGEGYTF.

The chain combines TRBV28 with TRBJ2-2, with D unclear. The V gene's germline CDR1 is MDHEN and CDR2 SYDVKM. Trimming stripped 7 bases from V and 1 base from J, with 13 bases between. The CDR3 runs to 15 residues. CDR3 residues: CASTQRGGNTGELFF. CDR3 sequence (DNA): TGTGCCAGCACCCAACGTGGCGGGAACACCGGGGAGCTGTTTTTT. The full variable domain, with the rest looked up from reference TRBV28 and TRBJ2-2, is DVKVTQSSRYLVKRTGEKVFLECVQDMDHENMFWYRQDPGLGLRLIYFSYDVKMKEKGDIPEGYSVSREKKERFSLILESASTNQTSMYLCASTQRGGNTGELFFGEGSRLTVL.

For the CDR3, the DNA is TGTGCCAGCAGTTTATTGTCAGGGAGGAACACTGAAGCTTTCTTT. Translated: CASSLLSGRNTEAFF. The chain joins TRBV27 to TRBJ1-1; D is possibly TRBD1 (5 bases). The V end was cut by 1 base, the J end by 1 base, with 10 bases between. Germline lookup yields CDR1 MNHEY and CDR2 SMNVEV (reference sequence). The CDR3 is made up of 15 amino acids.

The chain carries TRBV28 and TRBJ1-5; 10 nucleotides line up with TRBD1. CDR1 and CDR2 from the germline V gene are MDHEN and SYDVKM. The junction had 8 bases not matched to a gene; V was cut back by 5 bases and J by 4 bases. There are 16 residues in the CDR3. The CDR3 sequence: CASSPFDRGRNQPQHF. Written as DNA, the CDR3 is TGTGCCAGCAGTCCCTTCGACAGGGGGCGAAATCAGCCCCAGCATTTT.

The chain links TRBV7-3 to TRBJ1-2; D may be TRBD1 (5 bases). Germline V gives CDR1 SGHTA, CDR2 FQGTGA. The CDR3 is made up of 15 amino acids. The V and J ends lost 3 bases and 5 bases respectively, with 16 bases between them. CDR3 sequence reads: CASSLTSAGTYGYTF. The CDR3 DNA sequence: TGTGCCAGCAGCTTGACCTCGGCAGGGACTTATGGCTACACCTTC. The variable domain in full, completed from reference TRBV7-3 and TRBJ1-2, reads GAGVSQTPSNKVTEKGKYVELRCDPISGHTALYWYRQSLGQGPEFLIYFQGTGAADDSGLPNDRFFAVRPEGSVSTLKIQRTERGDSAVYLCASSLTSAGTYGYTFGSGTRLTVV.

This sequence joins TRBV5-1 and TRBJ1-2; D unclear. The CDR3 runs to 13 residues. Between the trimmed V and J ends, which lost 0 bases and 9 bases, there was a span of 12 bases. Germline V CDR1 and CDR2: SGHRS, YFSETQ. The CDR3 sequence: CASSLGQVFSYTF. Written as DNA, the CDR3 is TGCGCCAGCAGCTTGGGGCAGGTCTTTAGCTACACCTTC.

The chain joins TRBV5-1 to TRBJ2-1; TRBD2 matches at 14 bases. From germline, CDR1 is SGHRS and CDR2 YFSETQ. CDR3 length: 17 amino acids. V lost 4 bases, J lost 5 bases, and 8 bases stayed unmatched. The CDR3 coding sequence is TGCGCCAGCAGCCCCGGACTAGCGGGAGGCGTGAACAATGAGCAGTTCTTC. It yields the protein CASSPGLAGGVNNEQFF.

The rearrangement joins TRBV2 to TRBJ1-6; 10 bases line up with TRBD1. The CDR3 is 14 amino acids. V lost 3 bases to trimming and J lost 9 bases; unmatched junction nucleotides: 2. Germline V gene data show CDR1 as SNHLY and CDR2 as FYNNEI. The CDR3 nucleotides read TGTGCCAGCAGTGACCGGACAGGGGGTTCACCCCTCCACTTT. Translated: CASSDRTGGSPLHF.

The chain carries TRBV5-1 and TRBJ1-1; D remains ambiguous. The ends were cut back, 0 bases at V and 3 bases at J, with 12 bases in the middle. This CDR3 is 15 amino acids long. Germline V gives CDR1 SGHRS, CDR2 YFSETQ. CDR3 nucleotide sequence: TGCGCCAGCAGCTTGGACAGCCCCGGGGACACTGAAGCTTTCTTT. This encodes CASSLDSPGDTEAFF.

The rearrangement joins TRBV6-5 to TRBJ2-7; 7 positions match TRBD2. The trim removed 0 bases at V and 0 bases at J, leaving 2 bases unmatched. Germline V gene data show CDR1 as MNHEY and CDR2 as SVGAGI. The CDR3 runs 15 residues. CDR3 sequence (DNA): TGTGCCAGCAGTTACTCGGGCGGGAGCTCCTACGAGCAGTACTTC. Amino acid sequence: CASSYSGGSSYEQYF.

The J gene is TRBJ2-3, the V gene TRBV5-4; 9 bases line up with TRBD2. CDR1 SGHNT and CDR2 YYREEE come from the germline V gene (reference sequence). V dropped 4 bases and J dropped 1; count of bases not matched to a gene: 4. This CDR3 is built from 15 residues. Here the CDR3 reads CASSHQREGTDTQYF. DNA for the CDR3: TGTGCCAGCAGCCACCAGCGGGAGGGCACAGATACGCAGTATTTT.

This clone was picked up one time. This chain joins TRBV4-1 and TRBJ2-1, with TRBD1 matching over 10 bases. Germline assignment: CDR1 MGHRA and CDR2 YSYEKL. The V gene end was trimmed by 1 base and the J gene end by 7 bases; junction bases not matched to a gene: 4. The CDR3 loop spans 15 amino acids. The CDR3 nucleotides are TGCGCCAGCAGCCAAGGGACAGGGGGATGGAATGAGCAGTTCTTC. Protein: CASSQGTGGWNEQFF.

This rearrangement joins TRBV19 to TRBJ1-2, with 7 bases fitting TRBD1. V shed 1 base, J shed 8 bases, and the junction held 4 bases outside the gene matches. Germline lookup yields CDR1 LNHDA and CDR2 SQIVND (reference sequence). CDR3 length: 13 amino acids. CDR3 residues: CASSIGTGGGYTF. The CDR3 nucleotides are TGTGCCAGTAGTATAGGGACAGGCGGCGGCTACACCTTC.

This sequence joins TRBV5-8 and TRBJ1-5; tentatively, D is TRBD1 (6 bases). The CDR3 has 15 amino acids. Trimming cost V 0 bases and J 1 base, with 8 bases left between them. Germline V lookup: CDR1 SGHTS, CDR2 YDEGEE. The CDR3 nucleotides are TGTGCCAGCAGCTTGGCGGGGGCCAGCAATCAGCCCCAGCATTTT. Residues: CASSLAGASNQPQHF.

The chain uses TRBV7-2 and TRBJ1-2, with D possibly TRBD1 on 5 matching bases. Trimming left V 5 bases short and J 10 bases short, with 11 bases between. Looked up from germline, CDR1 is SGHTA and CDR2 is FQGNSA. The CDR3 has 11 amino acids. The CDR3 region is CASSQGNAYTF. DNA for the CDR3: TGTGCCAGCAGCCAGGGAAACGCCTACACCTTC. The full variable domain, in which reference TRBV7-2 and TRBJ1-2 provide the parts outside the CDR3, is GAGVSQSPSNKVTEKGKDVELRCDPISGHTALYWYRQSLGQGLEFLIYFQGNSAPDKSGLPSDRFSAERTGGSVSTLTIQRTQQEDSAVYLCASSQGNAYTFGSGTRLTVV.

V and J are TRBV5-1 and TRBJ1-1; 10 bases are a match to TRBD1. The V gene end was trimmed by 7 bases and the J gene end by 3 bases; junction bases not matched to a gene: 9. The CDR3 is 15 residues long. The V gene's germline CDR1 is SGHRS and CDR2 YFSETQ. As DNA, the CDR3 is TGCGCCAGCGCCCGGGGACAGGGGAAGGACACTGAAGCTTTCTTT. Its translation: CASARGQGKDTEAFF.